This T cell receptor beta chain appears in the sequencing data of a study of cytomegalovirus exposure and HLA in healthy donors. Study at large: Unique TCRs numbering 75 million to 95 million, obtained from HLA-typed donors, made up an early data release.

Primers: 60 Vbeta forward and 13 Jbeta reverse. Sequenced by immunoSEQ multiplex PCR; TCRdb stores in-frame clones only, minus some. The sample has around 74,000 clones; 79% are singletons. On this clone: Its specificity is not known.

General study results and limits: In a later analysis, at a false discovery rate of 0.05, 15,000 to 20,000 TCR beta sequences were associated with HLA alleles.

Sequencing input: PBMCs. The sequence derives from a man aged 25-40 years in good health and CMV-seronegative.

CDR3 DNA sequence: TGTGCCAGCAGCTTAGGACAGCTTGAAAAACTGTTTTTT. Its protein product is CASSLGQLEKLFF. J is TRBJ1-4 and V is TRBV11-2; D perhaps matches TRBD1 (5 bases). Germline V lookup: CDR1 SGHAT, CDR2 FQNNGV. The length of the CDR3 is 13 residues. Trimming pared 1 base from V and 7 bases from J, leaving 7 bases between.